Following are 11 T cell receptor beta chains from one sample sequenced in a study of cytomegalovirus exposure and HLA in healthy donors. Use of 60 Vbeta and 13 Jbeta primers characterized the PCR. Sequencing was performed with immunoSEQ multiplex PCR; in TCRdb, only in-frame clones are kept and a portion is missing. Among over 150,000 clones listed, roughly 70% were seen once. Sequenced: PBMCs. These receptors all come from a woman in her thirties in good health and CMV-seronegative.

This rearrangement joins TRBV7-2 to TRBJ2-7, with D unclear. Trimming left V 4 bases short and J 3 bases short, with 7 bases between. The CDR3 length is 12 residues. CDR1 is SGHTA and CDR2 is FQGNSA in the germline V gene. CDR3 loop: CASSSTDYEQYF. The CDR3 DNA is TGTGCCAGCAGCTCTACAGACTACGAGCAGTACTTC.

The chain has TRBV28 and TRBJ1-2; the D gene is possibly TRBD1 (6 bases). Germline CDR1 MDHEN, CDR2 SYDVKM. V was shortened by 5 bases and J by 7 bases, with 11 bases between the two germline ends. The CDR3 loop spans 12 amino acids. CDR3 residues: CASSNTGSGYTF. The CDR3 DNA follows: TGTGCCAGCAGTAACACAGGGTCTGGCTACACCTTC.

The chain has TRBV15 and TRBJ2-1; TRBD2 agrees at 9 bases. The CDR3 length is 16 residues. Germline CDR1 reads LNHNV; CDR2 reads YYDKDF (reference sequence). The V and J ends lost 5 bases and 7 bases, in that order; junction bases with no gene match: 12. The CDR3 DNA sequence: TGTGCCACCAGCGGGATAGCGGGAGTCGATGTAAATGAGCAGTTCTTC. Translated: CATSGIAGVDVNEQFF.

The gene calls are TRBV5-5 and TRBJ2-5; 7 nucleotides agree with TRBD1. The length of the CDR3 is 16 residues. The trim removed 3 bases at V and 4 bases at J, leaving 12 bases unmatched. The germline gives CDR1 SGHKS, CDR2 YYEKEE (reference sequence). CDR3 bases: TGTGCCAGCAGCTCACGGGGACAGATGGGCGGAGAGACCCAGTACTTC. Translation: CASSSRGQMGGETQYF.

The chain has TRBV7-2 and TRBJ2-7, with 11 bases fitting TRBD1. The germline V gene encodes CDR1 SGHTA and CDR2 FQGNSA. CDR3 size: 16 residues. V lost 1 base and J lost 6; bases outside the gene matches: 8. CDR3 coding DNA: TGTGCCAGCAGCTTAGTCCCCGGGACAGGGGGGGGCGAGCAGTACTTC. Amino acid sequence: CASSLVPGTGGGEQYF.

The V gene is TRBV7-2, the J gene TRBJ2-7, with 10 positions matching TRBD2. With 5 bases clipped from V and 3 bases from J, the junction kept 4 bases outside the gene matches. This CDR3 is 14 amino acids long. Germline V gene data show CDR1 as SGHTA and CDR2 as FQGNSA. The CDR3 DNA sequence: TGTGCCAGCAGCAAACTAGCGGGAAACTACGAGCAGTACTTC. This translates into CASSKLAGNYEQYF.

A few counts support this clone. This rearrangement joins TRBV30 to TRBJ2-5; no definite D call. V lost 0 bases and J lost 1, with 9 bases in between. The CDR3 is 14 residues long. The germline V gene has CDR1 GTSNPN and CDR2 SVGIG (reference sequence). The CDR3 region has the DNA TGTGCCTGGAGTGTACAGAACTTCCAAGAGACCCAGTACTTC. This sequence encodes CAWSVQNFQETQYF.

The gene calls are TRBV7-9 and TRBJ2-5; 7 bases map to TRBD1. The CDR3 consists of 15 residues. Looked up from germline, CDR1 is SEHNR and CDR2 is FQNEAQ (reference sequence). V shed 1 base, J shed 3 bases, and the junction held 5 bases outside the gene matches. The CDR3 region is CASSLVGQGEETQYF. CDR3 in DNA: TGTGCCAGCAGCTTAGTCGGTCAGGGGGAAGAGACCCAGTACTTC.

The chain joins TRBV11-2 to TRBJ2-7; 14 bases map to TRBD2. V gave up 6 bases and J gave up 4 bases; unmatched junction bases: 2. This CDR3 region has 14 residues. In germline, CDR1 is SGHAT, CDR2 FQNNGV. CDR3 region: CASRRLAGGYEQYF. The CDR3 coding sequence is TGTGCCAGCAGGAGACTAGCGGGAGGGTACGAGCAGTACTTC. Based on the CDR3 plus reference TRBV11-2 and TRBJ2-7, the full variable domain is EAGVAQSPRYKIIEKRQSVAFWCNPISGHATLYWYQQILGQGPKLLIQFQNNGVVDDSQLPKDRFSAERLKGVDSTLKIQPAKLEDSAVYLCASRRLAGGYEQYFGPGTRLTVT.

This clone appeared a few times. V and J are TRBV6-5 and TRBJ2-2; weak D call: TRBD1 (5 bases). The CDR3 length is 16 residues. The V gene lost 4 bases and the J gene lost 2 bases, with 14 bases spanning the gap. The germline CDR1 and CDR2 sequences are MNHEY and SVGAGI. For the CDR3, the DNA is TGTGCCAGCAGTTGGAGCGCAGGGCCTAACACCGGGGAGCTGTTTTTT. Protein sequence: CASSWSAGPNTGELFF.

This clone has a single count. The genes are TRBV25-1 and TRBJ2-5; 11 nucleotides line up with TRBD2. The V gene end was trimmed by 4 bases and the J gene end by 7 bases; junction bases not matched to a gene: 8. CDR1 MGHDK and CDR2 SYGVNS come from the germline V gene. This CDR3 is 15 amino acids long. The CDR3 DNA follows: TGTGCCAGCAGTGGTAGCGGGAGGGTGGAGGTGACCCAGTACTTC. Protein sequence: CASSGSGRVEVTQYF.